These T cell receptor beta chains were read from a single sample in a study of blood T cell repertoires in COVID-19. Only in-frame clones appear in the TCRdb table, and some are missing; sequencing was by immunoSEQ multiplex PCR. The sample includes about 200,000 clones, about 86% of them seen just once. The sequencing input was peripheral blood. The receptors shown here come from a woman in her seventies with acute or convalescent COVID-19. CDR3s include the opening cysteine and the closing phenylalanine or tryptophan. The D gene is left open where the match is weak. Clone size is not always given. Where it is, it says once, few, many or a class for expanded clones.

abundance,j_gene,d_gene,v_gene,CDR3nt,CDR3aa
.,TRBJ1-1,.,TRBV10-2,TGCGCCAGCAGGCTTGCAGGTGAAGCTTTCTTT,CASRLAGEAFF
.,TRBJ1-1,TRBD1,TRBV28,TGTGCCAGCAGTCCCACAGGGGTGAACACTGAAGCTTTCTTT,CASSPTGVNTEAFF
.,TRBJ1-3,TRBD1,TRBV6-5,TGTGCCAGCAGTTTGGGACAGGGGGTTTCTGGAAACACCATATATTTT,CASSLGQGVSGNTIYF
.,TRBJ2-3,.,TRBV28,TGTGCCAGCACCTATCATTCAGGGTTAAATACGCAGTATTTT,CASTYHSGLNTQYF
once,TRBJ1-3,.,TRBV7-2,TGTGCCAGCAGTCGGACAGAAACGCGCAACACCATATATTTT,CASSRTETRNTIYF
.,TRBJ2-7,.,TRBV6-5,TGTGCCAGCAGTAATCGGGCTACTGGGAGGTACGAGCAGTACTTC,CASSNRATGRYEQYF
.,TRBJ2-5,TRBD1,TRBV12-3/TRBV12-4,TGTGCCAGCAGTTACAGGGGGGAGACCCAGTACTTC,CASSYRGETQYF
.,TRBJ1-5,TRBD1,TRBV19,TGTGCCAGTAGCTCCGGGACAGGGGGCGCGGGTCAGCCCCAGCATTTT,CASSSGTGGAGQPQHF
few,TRBJ2-7,.,TRBV7-8,TGTGCCAGCAGCTTACGGTCGGGGGTGCAGTACTTC,CASSLRSGVQYF
.,TRBJ2-7,.,TRBV5-6,TGTGCCAGCAGCCTGGAATTTTGGGCAGGGGTGTCCTACGAGCAGTACTTC,CASSLEFWAGVSYEQYF
.,TRBJ1-1,.,TRBV3-1/TRBV3-2,TGTGCCAGCAGCCTCGTAACAGGTCGAACTGAAGCTTTCTTT,CASSLVTGRTEAFF
.,TRBJ1-5,.,TRBV28,TGTGCCAGCAGGTTTAGTCGGACAGTACTAAATCAGCCCCAGCATTTT,CASRFSRTVLNQPQHF
.,TRBJ1-5,.,TRBV7-2,TGTGCCAGCAGCGTAGATTATAGCAATCAGCCCCAGCATTTT,CASSVDYSNQPQHF
.,TRBJ2-5,.,TRBV5-1,TGCGCCAGCAGCTTGGGAACTAGGCTAGAGACCCAGTACTTC,CASSLGTRLETQYF
.,TRBJ1-1,TRBD1,TRBV7-2,TGTGCCAGCAGCTTACAGGGGGCGAACACTGAAGCTTTCTTT,CASSLQGANTEAFF
.,TRBJ1-2,TRBD1,TRBV7-2,TGTGCCAGCAGCTCGACCCTCGCGACAGGGGGCCTTCATGGCTACACCTTC,CASSSTLATGGLHGYTF
.,TRBJ2-7,.,TRBV19,TGTGCCAGCCAACCCTATCGGGGCGAGCAGTACTTC,CASQPYRGEQYF
.,TRBJ1-2,.,TRBV5-1,TGCGCCAGCAGCCTACCGAGGGAAGACTATGGCTACACCTTC,CASSLPREDYGYTF
.,TRBJ2-7,TRBD1,TRBV5-1,TGCGCCAGCAGCGGGACAGGTGGCTCCTACGAGCAGTACTTC,CASSGTGGSYEQYF
.,TRBJ1-3,.,TRBV2,TGTGCCAGCAGTGAAGCAAGACAGTTCAGCTCTGGAAACACCATATATTTT,CASSEARQFSSGNTIYF
.,TRBJ1-2,.,TRBV5-5,TGTGCCAGCAGCTTTGGGAGGGGGGCCTATGGCTACACCTTC,CASSFGRGAYGYTF
many,TRBJ1-3,TRBD1,TRBV5-8,TGTGCCAGCAGCTCCTCCGGGACAGGGGGAACTGGAAACACCATATATTTT,CASSSSGTGGTGNTIYF
.,TRBJ1-2,TRBD1,TRBV16,TGTGCCAGCAGCCAAGGACAGGGGGCGAACTATGGCTACACCTTC,CASSQGQGANYGYTF
.,TRBJ1-1,TRBD1,TRBV18,TGTGCCAGCTCACCACCGGGACAGGGACACACTGAAGCTTTCTTT,CASSPPGQGHTEAFF
.,TRBJ2-7,TRBD1,TRBV7-9,TGTGCCAGCAGCCCTCGGACAGGGTTGCCCTACGAGCAGTACTTC,CASSPRTGLPYEQYF
.,TRBJ2-2,.,TRBV3-1/TRBV3-2,TGTGCCAGCAGCCAACTAACGGTGGGGGAGCTGTTTTTT,CASSQLTVGELFF
.,TRBJ1-2,.,TRBV6-6,TGTGCCAGCAGTTACTCGGAGATACAGGGTACTGGCTACACCTTC,CASSYSEIQGTGYTF
.,TRBJ1-1,TRBD1,TRBV15,TGTGCCACCCAGAGGGGGCAGGCATACACTGAAGCTTTCTTT,CATQRGQAYTEAFF
.,TRBJ1-5,.,TRBV3-1/TRBV3-2,TGTGCCAGCAGCCAGGCCGGGTTTCAGCCCCAGCATTTT,CASSQAGFQPQHF
once,TRBJ2-7,TRBD2,TRBV7-7,TGTGCCAGCAGCTTAGCGTGTATGCTAGCGGGGTCCTACGAGCAGTACTTC,CASSLACMLAGSYEQYF
.,TRBJ1-1,TRBD1,TRBV7-2,TGTGCCAGCAGCGGCCAGGGGGCTTCCACTGAAGCTTTCTTT,CASSGQGASTEAFF
.,TRBJ1-6,TRBD1,TRBV2,TGTGCCAGCATTACTGACAGGGGATACGGATCACCCCTCCACTTT,CASITDRGYGSPLHF
.,TRBJ2-2,TRBD2,TRBV18,TGTGCCAGCTCACCACTAGCGGGGCTCACCGGGGAGCTGTTTTTT,CASSPLAGLTGELFF
.,TRBJ1-6,TRBD1,TRBV18,TGTGCCAGCTCAGGGGGACAGCCGAGCTCCTATAATTCACCCCTCCACTTT,CASSGGQPSSYNSPLHF